The next 12 T cell receptor beta chains were all read from a single sample in a study of Graves' ophthalmopathy and Graves' hyperthyroidism. Researchers took RNA transcripts and amplified TCR beta CDR3 regions from them. Second-round multiplex PCR came after a first-round RT-PCR that employed HTBI primers. One entry per CDR3 protein results from TCRdb running MiXCR on the multiplex PCR reads. The sample records a few hundred thousand distinct CDR3 sequences, roughly 21% being singletons. Input material: peripheral blood. Source of these receptors: a woman between 18 and 29 years old with stable Graves' hyperthyroidism.

Many counts were recorded for this clonotype. The chain links TRBV10-3 to TRBJ2-5, with D hard to call. The CDR3 loop spans 12 amino acids. Germline-derived CDR1 and CDR2 are ENHRY and SYGVKD. Trimming cost V 0 bases and J 4 bases, with 3 bases left between them. The chain's CDR3 is CAISESRETQYF. CDR3 bases: TGTGCCATCAGTGAGTCGAGAGAGACCCAGTACTTC.

Many counts were recorded for this clonotype. The gene calls are TRBV6-2 or TRBV6-3 and TRBJ1-2, with D maybe TRBD1 (5 bases). The germline V gene encodes CDR1 MNHEY and CDR2 SVGEGT. The V end lost 10 bases, the J end lost 6 bases, and 15 bases lay between the germline ends. This CDR3 is built from 12 residues. In nucleotides, the CDR3 is TGTGCCACCGAGGCAGGGTTGGATGGCTACACCTTC. Translated, it gives CATEAGLDGYTF.

This clonotype occurred many times. The chain carries TRBV20-1 and TRBJ2-5, with TRBD2 matching over 11 bases. With V trimmed by 3 bases and J by 7 bases, 7 bases remained unmatched. Germline V gene lookup returns CDR1 DFQATT and CDR2 SNEGSKA (reference sequence). The CDR3 spans 14 residues. The CDR3 sequence: CSARRTSGFGTQYF. CDR3 DNA sequence: TGCAGTGCTAGGAGGACTAGCGGGTTTGGGACCCAGTACTTC.

Remarks on this clonotype: A much larger clone lies a single base off, so this may be a read error. V is TRBV24-1 and J is TRBJ1-2; D is ambiguous. CDR3 length: 12 amino acids. CDR1 and CDR2 from the germline V gene are KGHDR and SFDVKD. The germline V and J ends were trimmed by 3 bases and 8 bases, with 9 bases remaining between them. This CDR3 is CATSDVLGGYTF. CDR3 nucleotide sequence: TGTGCCACCAGTGATGTCCTGGGGGGCTACACCTTC.

There are many counts of this clonotype. V is TRBV12-3 or TRBV12-4 and J is TRBJ2-7; 14 bases match TRBD2. This CDR3 has 15 amino acids. The junction had 5 bases not matched to a gene; V was cut back by 6 bases and J by 4 bases. The CDR3 sequence: CASRQGLAGEYEQYF. DNA for the CDR3: TGTGCCAGCAGGCAGGGACTAGCGGGAGAGTACGAGCAGTACTTC.

This clonotype was picked up a small number of times. A much larger clone differs from this one at a single base, so this may be a read error. The genes are TRBV12-3 or TRBV12-4 and TRBJ1-1; 9 bases map to TRBD1. This CDR3 is 16 amino acids long. The CDR3 nucleotides read TGTGCCAGCCCCCTCCACCCGGGACAGGGTAACACTGAAGCTTGCTTT. Protein: CASPLHPGQGNTEACF.

This clonotype was counted ten times or more. The chain employs TRBV29-1 and TRBJ2-5, with a tentative D call TRBD1 (7 bases). The germline V and J ends were trimmed by 4 bases and 4 bases, with 13 bases remaining between them. The CDR3 is 13 amino acids. Germline values: CDR1 SQVTM, CDR2 ANQGSEA. DNA for the CDR3: TGCAGCGTTGGTGGAGGGGGCTTAGAGACCCAGTACTTC. Protein product: CSVGGGGLETQYF.

A few counts support this clonotype. The chain is built from TRBV30 and TRBJ1-1; no clear D gene. Germline V gives CDR1 GTSNPN, CDR2 SVGIG (reference sequence). The V gene lost 5 bases and the J gene lost 2 bases, with 6 bases spanning the gap. There are 11 residues in the CDR3. The CDR3 nucleotides are TGTGCCTGGGAACGAAACACTGAAGCTTTCTTT. This translates into CAWERNTEAFF.

This chain connects TRBV20-1 to TRBJ1-1; TRBD1 might be the D (6 bases). The CDR3 contains 12 residues. Trimming removed 6 bases at V and 7 bases at J, with 15 bases between. Germline assignment: CDR1 DFQATT and CDR2 SNEGSKA (reference sequence). This CDR3 reads CSAPRGGIEAFF. In DNA form, the CDR3 reads TGCAGTGCGCCCAGGGGCGGGATTGAAGCTTTCTTT.

This clonotype was picked up a small number of times. The chain has TRBV18 and TRBJ1-3, with D unclear. There are 16 residues in the CDR3. Per the germline V gene, CDR1 is KGHSH and CDR2 is LQKENI. The ends were cut back, 5 bases at V and 1 base at J, with 15 bases in the middle. CDR3 sequence reads: CASSGQEQLSGNTIYF. CDR3 coding DNA: TGTGCCAGCTCAGGGCAGGAACAGCTATCTGGAAACACCATATATTTT.

This clonotype was found many times. The chain joins TRBV10-3 to TRBJ1-5; D gene unclear. V lost 11 bases to trimming and J lost 0 bases, with 20 bases between them. CDR1 is ENHRY and CDR2 is SYGVKD in the germline V gene. This CDR3 contains 16 residues. CDR3 coding DNA: TGTGCCTCCCAGCTTGAAGATGGCCATAGCAATCAGCCCCAGCATTTT. Protein product: CASQLEDGHSNQPQHF.

This clonotype was counted at least ten times. The chain recombines TRBV30 with TRBJ1-1; the D gene is possibly TRBD1 (5 bases). V was clipped by 2 bases and J by 4 bases, with 14 bases between them. Germline CDR1 is GTSNPN and CDR2 is SVGIG (reference sequence). CDR3 length equals 14 residues. The CDR3 sequence: CAWSRGNRGTEAFF. The CDR3 bases are TGTGCCTGGAGTCGGGGCAATCGGGGCACTGAAGCTTTCTTT.